The subject of this entry is one T cell receptor beta chain. Antigen specificity is unknown. Assay: immunoSEQ multiplex PCR; the TCRdb copy retains only in-frame clones and omits some. The sample contains approximately 120,000 clones, under 90% of which appear only once. This record belongs to a study of cytomegalovirus exposure and HLA in healthy donors. V shed 0 bases, J shed 6 bases, and the junction held 7 bases outside the gene matches. This CDR3 region has 18 residues. Germline values: CDR1 SGHTA, CDR2 FQGTGA. The donors belonged to the roughly 130-subject validation cohort, separate from the roughly 650-subject first cohort. Notes on the study in general: Altogether, 150 to 200 TCR beta chains were recorded as cytomegalovirus-associated. Confirmation was obtained in vitro that a few CMV-associated chains are specific for CMV antigens.

This rearrangement joins TRBV7-3 to TRBJ2-1, with 14 bases fitting TRBD2. The sequencing sample was made of PBMCs. This TCR came from a young woman in good health and CMV-seronegative. The CDR3, as DNA: TGTGCCAGCAGCTTAACCCCGGGACTAGCGGGAGATTCCAATGAGCAGTTCTTC. Encoded protein: CASSLTPGLAGDSNEQFF.